This T cell receptor (beta chain) was recovered during a study of blood T cell repertoires in COVID-19. Trimming took 2 bases from V and 1 from J, leaving 14 bases between them. The CDR3 is made up of 15 amino acids. The germline V gene encodes CDR1 GTSNPN and CDR2 SVGIG (reference sequence). This table comes from immunoSEQ multiplex PCR, and its TCRdb copy is limited to in-frame clones, with some not included. The top ten clones hold roughly 4% of a sample with some 130,000 clones, around three quarters of them seen once. This chain links TRBV30 with TRBJ1-1; D is perhaps TRBD1 (5 bases). The TCR originated in a woman older than 75 with acute or convalescent COVID-19. The sample comprised peripheral blood. CDR3 amino acids: CAWSHLGRGNTEAFF. CDR3 DNA: TGTGCCTGGAGTCACCTCGGGAGGGGGAACACTGAAGCTTTCTTT.